This T cell receptor beta chain originates from a study of blood T cell repertoires in COVID-19. Background on the study: T cells, B-cell-depleted T cells, or PBMCs provided the cDNA or gDNA that served as material.

Trimming shortened V by 3 bases and J by 7 bases, and 15 bases separated the two germline ends. The CDR3 sequence is 15 residues long. CDR1 KGHSH and CDR2 LQKENI come from the germline V gene. In the study's own analysis: Reference gene primer amplification gave estimated nucleated cell counts. TCRdb keeps only in-frame clones here, not all; method: immunoSEQ multiplex PCR. The DNA was the basis for D and trimming; V, J and clone size are from that table. The data show 200,000 or so clones, with around 90% seen just once and 0.8% to 1% held by the top ten. The chain uses TRBV18 and TRBJ1-4; TRBD1 might be the D (6 bases). This TCR came from a man between 60 and 70 years old with COVID-19, enrolled during active disease. Sequencing was carried out using peripheral blood. The CDR3 DNA sequence: TGTGCCAGCTCACCCGGGACAACTAACCTTGAAAAACTGTTTTTT. This encodes CASSPGTTNLEKLFF.